This T cell receptor beta chain was recovered during a study of blood T cell repertoires in COVID-19. Germline V gene data show CDR1 as ENHRY and CDR2 as SYGVKD. V dropped 2 bases and J dropped 3; count of bases not matched to a gene: 3. The CDR3 length is 15 residues. The table came from immunoSEQ multiplex PCR; TCRdb's copy has only in-frame clones and leaves some out. The profile shows some 65,000 clones, roughly 90% of them singletons. This sequence joins TRBV10-3 and TRBJ1-4; 7 bases align to TRBD1. Sequenced input: peripheral blood. The sequence was collected from a man aged 55-75 years with acute or convalescent COVID-19. CDR3 nucleotide sequence: TGTGCCATCAGTGAGACAGGGGACTCTAATGAAAAACTGTTTTTT. Amino acid sequence: CAISETGDSNEKLFF.